This T cell receptor (beta chain) was documented in a study of blood T cell repertoires in COVID-19 (dated by TCRdb to between 2020 and 2021). Looking at the study overall: Samples from collaborators originated in the United States, Italy and Spain and spanned both the acute and convalescent phases of COVID-19. Deeply sampled blood TCRbeta repertoires from subjects exposed to, actively infected with, or recovered from COVID-19 were included in the dataset. Nearly every sample came with metadata listing a de-identified subject ID, COVID-19 status, age in years and sex. HLA class I and class II types, where available, came from metadata supplied by the sample provider rather than from assay-based typing. The prospective study material was composed of cDNA or gDNA derived from T cells, B-cell-depleted T cells, or PBMCs. The repertoires were made available in a free public database intended to serve as a resource for research on the immune response to SARS-CoV-2. Samples were obtained from the ongoing ImmuneRACE study (first 160 participants) and from 950 to 1,500 subjects provided by 6 global collaborators. The paper as a whole reports these results and caveats: The amount of clinical and demographic metadata varied by source and participant and was provided uncurated.

The immunoSEQ Assay, a bias-controlled multiplex PCR, was used to amplify TCRbeta CDR3 regions from genomic DNA. The source study handled its data this way. The number of nucleated cells in each sample was estimated by amplification of reference gene primers within the assay. To quantify the absolute abundance of each unique TCRbeta CDR3 rearrangement, sequence reads were collapsed and filtered. For each sample, productive Simpson clonality was calculated by taking the square root of Simpson's diversity index across productive rearrangements. TCRdb stores this immuneACCESS table with in-frame sequences only. Part of the clones is absent; in the studies checked, under half of the shortfall reflects unresolved V genes, and no reason is known for the rest. V and J calls and clone size come straight from that table; D and trimming were deduced from the DNA. In this sample the table shows 250,000 to 350,000 clones, 89% of which occur a single time. The ten largest clones take up around 6% of the sample.

The CDR3, from cysteine to phenylalanine, totals 17 residues. The retained sequence is limited to the CDR3, 51 bases, with the frame set at the first base. From the germline V gene, CDR1 is SGHDT and CDR2 is YYEEEE. Ends trimmed: V by 5 bases, J by 4 bases; bases unmatched to a gene: 16. For this clone: Its antigen is not yet known. No clone much larger than this one lies a single base away; base qualities are absent.

A second Seattle source provided samples from volunteer blood donors who had recovered from COVID-19. Each collaborating institution followed its own protocols to collect whole blood in K2EDTA tubes. For TCRbeta analysis, collaborators shipped samples in one of three forms: frozen whole blood, isolated PBMCs, or DNA extracted from either of those sample types. This chain joins TRBV5-6 to TRBJ2-7, with 9 junctional bases fitting TRBD1. The origin of this receptor is a young man who had recovered from COVID-19. Sequenced sample: peripheral blood. The DNA sequence is as follows: TGTGCCAGCAGTCTGGGCTCGGGACAGGGCAGAATTTACGAGCAGTACTTC. Translated, this is CASSLGSGQGRIYEQYF.